The rows below give T cell receptor beta chains drawn from one sample of a study of cytomegalovirus exposure and HLA in healthy donors. TCRdb's table, derived via immunoSEQ multiplex PCR, lists solely in-frame clones and lacks some. The sample shows around 120,000 clones, approximately 72% of them seen only once. The material sequenced was PBMCs. Receptors originate from a man in his sixties in good health and CMV-seropositive. Each CDR3 is given with its conserved first and last residue. The D gene is left open where the match is weak. Clone size appears in some rows only: once, few, many, or a class for an expanded clone.

J gene: TRBJ2-3
D gene: NA
V gene: TRBV11-2
clone size: NA
CDR3 protein: CASSKLQGDPADTQYF
CDR3 DNA: TGTGCCAGCAGCAAACTACAGGGAGATCCGGCAGATACGCAGTATTTT

J gene: TRBJ2-2
D gene: TRBD2
V gene: TRBV15
clone size: NA
CDR3 protein: CATSPGLAGGYPGELFF
CDR3 DNA: TGTGCCACCAGCCCGGGACTAGCGGGAGGCTACCCCGGGGAGCTGTTTTTT

J gene: TRBJ2-7
D gene: NA
V gene: TRBV10-1
clone size: NA
CDR3 protein: CASSVPSGSYEQYF
CDR3 DNA: TGCGCCAGCAGTGTCCCTAGTGGTTCCTACGAGCAGTACTTC

J gene: TRBJ2-3
D gene: NA
V gene: TRBV5-1
clone size: NA
CDR3 protein: CASSFKDTQYF
CDR3 DNA: TGCGCCAGCAGCTTCAAAGATACGCAGTATTTT

J gene: TRBJ2-7
D gene: TRBD1
V gene: TRBV15
clone size: NA
CDR3 protein: CATSSRVRTGEIYEQYF
CDR3 DNA: TGTGCCACCAGCAGTAGAGTGAGGACAGGGGAGATCTACGAGCAGTACTTC

J gene: TRBJ2-1
D gene: TRBD2
V gene: TRBV30
clone size: NA
CDR3 protein: CAWGAGLAGYNEQFF
CDR3 DNA: TGTGCCTGGGGGGCTGGACTAGCGGGTTACAATGAGCAGTTCTTC

J gene: TRBJ2-7
D gene: NA
V gene: TRBV5-6
clone size: NA
CDR3 protein: CASSLDRSYEQYF
CDR3 DNA: TGTGCCAGCAGCTTGGACAGATCCTACGAGCAGTACTTC

J gene: TRBJ1-4
D gene: NA
V gene: TRBV4-2
clone size: NA
CDR3 protein: CASNRVALATNEKLFF
CDR3 DNA: TGTGCCAGCAACCGGGTGGCACTCGCAACTAATGAAAAACTGTTTTTT

J gene: TRBJ1-5
D gene: TRBD1
V gene: TRBV30
clone size: NA
CDR3 protein: CAWSGGQGYQPQHF
CDR3 DNA: TGTGCCTGGAGCGGAGGACAGGGTTATCAGCCCCAGCATTTT

J gene: TRBJ1-3
D gene: NA
V gene: TRBV9
clone size: NA
CDR3 protein: CASSAVVSGNTIYF
CDR3 DNA: TGTGCCAGCAGCGCGGTCGTTTCTGGAAACACCATATATTTT

J gene: TRBJ1-5
D gene: NA
V gene: TRBV4-1
clone size: NA
CDR3 protein: CASSQPGGGRSNQPQHF
CDR3 DNA: TGCGCCAGCAGCCAACCCGGCGGGGGACGCAGCAATCAGCCCCAGCATTTT

J gene: TRBJ2-6
D gene: TRBD1
V gene: TRBV5-1
clone size: once
CDR3 protein: CATGTGGDGGANVLTF
CDR3 DNA: TGCGCCACCGGGACAGGGGGCGATGGTGGGGCCAACGTCCTGACTTTC

J gene: TRBJ2-7
D gene: TRBD1
V gene: TRBV7-9
clone size: NA
CDR3 protein: CASSPGQGEQYF
CDR3 DNA: TGTGCCAGCAGCCCGGGACAGGGCGAGCAGTACTTC

J gene: TRBJ1-3
D gene: NA
V gene: TRBV28
clone size: once
CDR3 protein: CASTLGGSGNTIYF
CDR3 DNA: TGTGCCAGCACCTTGGGAGGCTCTGGAAACACCATATATTTT

J gene: TRBJ1-5
D gene: NA
V gene: TRBV28
clone size: NA
CDR3 protein: CAGSSTARGNQPQHF
CDR3 DNA: TGTGCCGGCAGCTCGACCGCGAGGGGCAATCAGCCCCAGCATTTT

J gene: TRBJ2-2
D gene: TRBD2
V gene: TRBV5-1
clone size: NA
CDR3 protein: CASRGTSGRKNTGELFF
CDR3 DNA: TGCGCCAGCAGGGGGACTAGCGGGAGGAAGAACACCGGGGAGCTGTTTTTT

J gene: TRBJ1-4
D gene: TRBD1
V gene: TRBV29-1
clone size: NA
CDR3 protein: CSVERGQGTEKLFF
CDR3 DNA: TGCAGCGTTGAAAGGGGACAGGGGACTGAAAAACTGTTTTTT

J gene: TRBJ2-1
D gene: NA
V gene: TRBV28
clone size: once
CDR3 protein: CASSFRVHEQFF
CDR3 DNA: TGTGCCAGCAGTTTCAGGGTGCATGAGCAGTTCTTC

J gene: TRBJ2-1
D gene: TRBD2
V gene: TRBV7-9
clone size: NA
CDR3 protein: CASSSSGRAVYNEQFF
CDR3 DNA: TGTGCCAGCAGTTCTAGCGGGAGGGCAGTCTACAATGAGCAGTTCTTC

J gene: TRBJ2-2
D gene: NA
V gene: TRBV6-6
clone size: many
CDR3 protein: CASSYARETGELFF
CDR3 DNA: TGTGCCAGCAGTTACGCAAGGGAGACCGGGGAGCTGTTTTTT